Listed here is a single T cell receptor (beta chain). The entry originates in a study of shared clonotypes between healthy human individuals. The trim removed 6 bases at V and 5 bases at J, leaving 7 bases unmatched. The CDR3 length is 14 residues. Germline CDR1 is SNHLY and CDR2 is FYNNEI. Researchers ran the assay at a deep level. Sequencing was performed with immunoSEQ multiplex PCR; in TCRdb, only in-frame clones are kept and a portion is missing. The repertoire has 2 million to 2.5 million clones, 90% to 95% of them found once; the top ten carry about 0.13%. The rearrangement links TRBV2 to TRBJ1-1; the match to TRBD1 covers 9 bases. The sample comprised naive CD4+ T cells sorted from blood. Described subset: CD45RA+ positively selected. The receptor was isolated from a man younger than 35 in good health. CDR3: CASRPDRGGTEAFF. The CDR3 DNA sequence: TGTGCCAGCAGACCGGACAGGGGAGGGACTGAAGCTTTCTTT.